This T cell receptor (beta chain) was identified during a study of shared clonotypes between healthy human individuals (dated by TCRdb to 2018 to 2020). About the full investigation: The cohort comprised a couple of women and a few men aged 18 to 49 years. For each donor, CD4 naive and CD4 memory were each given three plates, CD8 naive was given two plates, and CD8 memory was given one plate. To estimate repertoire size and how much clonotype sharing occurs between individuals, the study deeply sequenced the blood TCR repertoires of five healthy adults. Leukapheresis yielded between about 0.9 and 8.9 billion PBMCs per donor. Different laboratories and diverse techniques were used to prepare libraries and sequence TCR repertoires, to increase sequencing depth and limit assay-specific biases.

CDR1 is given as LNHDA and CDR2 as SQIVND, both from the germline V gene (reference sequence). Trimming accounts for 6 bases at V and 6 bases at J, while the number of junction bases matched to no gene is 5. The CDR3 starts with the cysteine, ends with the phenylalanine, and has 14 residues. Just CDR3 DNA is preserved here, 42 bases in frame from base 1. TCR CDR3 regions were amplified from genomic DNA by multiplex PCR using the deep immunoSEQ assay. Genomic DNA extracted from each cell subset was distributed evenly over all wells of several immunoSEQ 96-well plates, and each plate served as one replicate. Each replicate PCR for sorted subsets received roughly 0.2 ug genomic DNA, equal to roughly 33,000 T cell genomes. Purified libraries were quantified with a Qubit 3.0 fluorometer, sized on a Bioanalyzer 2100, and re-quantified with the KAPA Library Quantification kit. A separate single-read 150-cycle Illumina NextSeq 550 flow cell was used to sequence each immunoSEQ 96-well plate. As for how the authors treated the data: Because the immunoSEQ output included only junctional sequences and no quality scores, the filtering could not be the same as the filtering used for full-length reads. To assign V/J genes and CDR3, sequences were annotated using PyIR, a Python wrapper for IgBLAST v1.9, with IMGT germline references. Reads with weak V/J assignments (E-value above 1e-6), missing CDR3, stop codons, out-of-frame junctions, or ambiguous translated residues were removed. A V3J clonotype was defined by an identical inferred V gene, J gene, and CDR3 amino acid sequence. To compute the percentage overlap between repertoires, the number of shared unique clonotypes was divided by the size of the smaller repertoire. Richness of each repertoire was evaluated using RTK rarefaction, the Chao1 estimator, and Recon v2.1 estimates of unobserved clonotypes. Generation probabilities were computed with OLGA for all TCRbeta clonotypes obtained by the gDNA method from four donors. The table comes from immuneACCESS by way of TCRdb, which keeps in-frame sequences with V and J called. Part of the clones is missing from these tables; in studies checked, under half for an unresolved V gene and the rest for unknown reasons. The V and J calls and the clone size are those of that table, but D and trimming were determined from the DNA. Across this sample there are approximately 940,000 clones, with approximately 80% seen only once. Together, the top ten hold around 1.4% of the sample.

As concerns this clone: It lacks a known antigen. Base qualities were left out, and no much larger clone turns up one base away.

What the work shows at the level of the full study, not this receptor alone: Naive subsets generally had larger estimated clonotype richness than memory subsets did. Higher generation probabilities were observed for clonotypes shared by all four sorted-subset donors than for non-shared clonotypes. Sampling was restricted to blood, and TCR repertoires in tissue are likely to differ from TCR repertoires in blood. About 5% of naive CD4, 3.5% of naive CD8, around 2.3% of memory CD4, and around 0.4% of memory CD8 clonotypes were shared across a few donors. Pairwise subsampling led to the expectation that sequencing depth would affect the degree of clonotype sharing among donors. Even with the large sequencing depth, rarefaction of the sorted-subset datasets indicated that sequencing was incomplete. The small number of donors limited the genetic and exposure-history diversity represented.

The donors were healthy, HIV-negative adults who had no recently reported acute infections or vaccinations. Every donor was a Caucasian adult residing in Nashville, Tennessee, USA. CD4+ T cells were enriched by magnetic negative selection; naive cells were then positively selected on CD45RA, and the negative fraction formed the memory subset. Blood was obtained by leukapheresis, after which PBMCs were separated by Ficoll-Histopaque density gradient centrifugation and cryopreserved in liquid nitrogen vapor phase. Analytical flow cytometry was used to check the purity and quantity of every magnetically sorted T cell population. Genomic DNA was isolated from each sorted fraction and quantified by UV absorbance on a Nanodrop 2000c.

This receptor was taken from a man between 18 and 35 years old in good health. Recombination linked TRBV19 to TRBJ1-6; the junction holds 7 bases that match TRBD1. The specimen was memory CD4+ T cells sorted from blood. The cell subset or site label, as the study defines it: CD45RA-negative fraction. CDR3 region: CASSGTASNSPLHF. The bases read TGTGCCAGTAGCGGGACAGCCTCTAATTCACCCCTCCACTTT.